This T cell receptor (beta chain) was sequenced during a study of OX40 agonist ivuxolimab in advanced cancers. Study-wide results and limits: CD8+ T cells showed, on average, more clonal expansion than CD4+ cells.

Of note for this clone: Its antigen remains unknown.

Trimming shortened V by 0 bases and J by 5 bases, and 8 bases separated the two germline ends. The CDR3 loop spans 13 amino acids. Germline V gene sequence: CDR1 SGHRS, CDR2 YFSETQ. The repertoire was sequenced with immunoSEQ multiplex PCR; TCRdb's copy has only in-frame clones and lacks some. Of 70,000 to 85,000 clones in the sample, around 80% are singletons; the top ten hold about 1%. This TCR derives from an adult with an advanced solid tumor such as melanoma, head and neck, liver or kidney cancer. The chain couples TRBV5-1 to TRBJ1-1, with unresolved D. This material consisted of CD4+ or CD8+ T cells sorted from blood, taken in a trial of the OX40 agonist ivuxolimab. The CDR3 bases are TGCGCCAGCAGCTTGGGCCATGCTACTGAAGCTTTCTTT. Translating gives CASSLGHATEAFF.